This T cell receptor (beta chain) was identified during a study of Ad26.COV2.S vaccination and SARS-CoV-2 variants. Study details: In the study, Ad26.COV2.S was injected intramuscularly once, or twice 56 days apart.

Overall study results and limits: Reported post-vaccination CD8+ and CD4+ T cell responses to spike showed substantial breadth.

Assay: immunoSEQ multiplex PCR; the TCRdb copy retains only in-frame clones and omits some. The table shows about half a million clones, with 80% to 90% occurring only once. Treatment specified: around 19 received Ad26.COV2.S at low or high dose, single or two shots; about 5 received placebo; per-sample allocation not given. Collection of samples fell on day 63 after the first vaccine or placebo injection. Whoever gave the sample was an adult aged 18-55 years in Boston. Immunization relied on an Ad26 vector, which expressed Wuhan-strain SARS-CoV-2 spike. With regard to this clone: What it binds is unknown.

This receptor was identified in a person aged 18-65 years who received the Ad26.COV2.S COVID-19 vaccine or a placebo. This material consisted of peripheral blood, taken in a trial of Ad26.COV2.S vaccine versus placebo.

CDR3 protein: CATTRLAGDGSDTQYF. The CDR3 bases are TGTGCCACTACAAGATTAGCGGGAGACGGTTCAGATACGCAGTATTTT. The chain has TRBV19 and TRBJ2-3; 9 positions match TRBD2. Trimming cost V 10 bases and J 4 bases; bases outside gene matches: 15. From germline, CDR1 is LNHDA and CDR2 SQIVND (reference sequence). The CDR3 is 16 amino acids. The full variable domain, in which reference TRBV19 and TRBJ2-3 provide the parts outside the CDR3, is DGGITQSPKYLFRKEGQNVTLSCEQNLNHDAMYWYRQDPGQGLRLIYYSQIVNDFQKGDIAEGYSVSREKKESFPLTVTSAQKNPTAFYLCATTRLAGDGSDTQYFGPGTRLTVL.